One sample yielded the 9 T cell receptor beta chains listed below, sequenced in a study of CD8 T cells in Susac syndrome. The RNA, about 0.5 to 1 ug, was put through reverse transcription using random hexamers. TCRdb recomputed calls from the immunoSEQ multiplex PCR reads with MiXCR, one row per CDR3 protein. Of under 90,000 distinct CDR3 sequences in the sample, roughly 91% are singletons; the top ten hold approximately 0.52%. The specimen sequenced was CD4+ T cells from PBMCs. Source of these receptors: a human donor with Susac syndrome.

The J gene is TRBJ2-3, the V gene TRBV12-3 or TRBV12-4, with TRBD1 identical over 12 bases. The CDR3 has 17 amino acids. V shed 5 bases and J 7 bases; nucleotides not matched to a gene: 13. The CDR3 protein is CASSPPAPGQGANTQYF. CDR3 DNA sequence: TGTGCCAGCAGTCCACCCGCGCCGGGACAGGGGGCGAATACGCAGTATTTT.

The rearrangement links TRBV14 to TRBJ2-2, with D unclear. The CDR3 spans 16 residues. Per the germline V gene, CDR1 is SGHDN and CDR2 is FVKESK. With 1 base removed from V and 0 bases from J, the gap between germline ends came to 9 bases. CDR3 in DNA: TGTGCCAGCAGCCAAGTGTCCTGGTCGAACACCGGGGAGCTGTTTTTT. Protein sequence: CASSQVSWSNTGELFF.

V and J are TRBV6-2 or TRBV6-3 and TRBJ2-7, with TRBD2 as a possible D gene (5 bases). In germline, CDR1 is MNHEY, CDR2 SVGEGT. This CDR3 is 14 amino acids long. The germline V and J ends were trimmed by 6 bases and 0 bases, with 12 bases remaining between them. The CDR3 sequence: CASRITGNSYEQYF. The DNA for the CDR3 is TGTGCCAGCAGGATTACCGGGAACTCCTACGAGCAGTACTTC.

The rearrangement joins TRBV6-5 to TRBJ2-1; 8 bases are a match to TRBD2. The junction had 4 bases not matched to a gene; V was cut back by 5 bases and J by 4 bases. This CDR3 contains 14 residues. Germline V gene data show CDR1 as MNHEY and CDR2 as SVGAGI. The CDR3 sequence is CASSLTSGYNEQFF. In nucleotides, the CDR3 is TGTGCCAGCAGTCTAACTAGCGGTTACAATGAGCAGTTCTTC.

The V call is TRBV20-1, the J call TRBJ2-5, with 9 bases fitting TRBD1. V lost 6 bases, J lost 2 bases, and 1 base stayed unmatched. This CDR3 has 12 amino acids. Germline V gene lookup returns CDR1 DFQATT and CDR2 SNEGSKA (reference sequence). CDR3 sequence: CSADRGQETQYF. The CDR3 DNA reads as TGCAGTGCCGACAGGGGGCAAGAGACCCAGTACTTC.

The V call is TRBV20-1, the J call TRBJ2-4; maybe TRBD1 (6 bases). Germline V gives CDR1 DFQATT, CDR2 SNEGSKA (reference sequence). This CDR3 is built from 15 residues. Trimming pared 6 bases from V and 4 bases from J, leaving 19 bases between. CDR3: CSATPFQQGKNIQYF. The CDR3 region has the DNA TGCAGTGCCACCCCGTTCCAACAGGGAAAAAACATTCAGTACTTC.

The chain recombines TRBV13 with TRBJ2-1; possible D gene TRBD1, 5 bases. The germline V gene encodes CDR1 PRHDT and CDR2 FYEKMQ (reference sequence). The CDR3 runs to 13 residues. V lost 6 bases and J lost 7, with 13 bases in between. The DNA for the CDR3 is TGTGCCAGCAGGGGCAGGGTAGGGAATGAGCAGTTCTTC. Residues: CASRGRVGNEQFF.

This CDR3 is CASSPTGGGREKLFF. The CDR3 nucleotides read TGCGCCAGCAGCCCAACAGGGGGCGGGCGGGAAAAACTGTTTTTT. V is TRBV5-1 and J is TRBJ1-4; 9 bases match TRBD1. With 4 bases clipped from V and 8 bases from J, the junction kept 9 bases outside the gene matches. There are 15 residues in the CDR3. Germline loops: CDR1 SGHRS, CDR2 YFSETQ.

The chain uses TRBV20-1 and TRBJ2-7, with TRBD2 identical over 9 bases. This CDR3 spans 14 amino acids. Germline V gene data show CDR1 as DFQATT and CDR2 as SNEGSKA (reference sequence). J was trimmed by 3 bases and V by 3 bases; bases with no gene match: 6. In nucleotides, the CDR3 is TGCAGTGCTAGCGGAGCGGGAGGTGACTACGAGCAGTACTTC. Encoded protein: CSASGAGGDYEQYF.